This T cell receptor beta chain was profiled in a study of shared clonotypes between healthy human individuals. Comments on this clone: The antigen is not known.

Study-wide results and caveats: Despite large depth, sorted-subset datasets appeared incompletely sequenced. Estimated richness was generally greater in naive than memory subsets.

Measured with immunoSEQ multiplex PCR; TCRdb has only the in-frame clones, and not every one. This table has about 1.1 million clones, around 78% appearing once. CDR3 length: 15 amino acids. Looked up from germline, CDR1 is SGHRS and CDR2 is YFSETQ. The trim removed 6 bases at V and 6 bases at J, leaving 11 bases unmatched. Sequencing was done on a sample of memory CD4+ T cells from PBMCs. Sample subset: CD45RA-negative fraction. The sequence derives from a young man in good health. Some clones in this sample may be carry-over from other donors' samples. The chain links TRBV5-1 to TRBJ2-2, with 7 nucleotides matching TRBD2. The CDR3 nucleotides are TGCGCCAGCAAGGAGTCAGGGAGGGTTTCCGGGGAGCTGTTTTTT. Its protein is CASKESGRVSGELFF.